This T cell receptor beta chain was sequenced during a study of blood T cells in healthy people across ages. About the study: The template switching approach captured approximately one barcoded beta molecule for every two T cells.

Study findings and constraints: With naive T cell percentage, TCR beta diversity showed a strong correlation.

Each donor's blood draw was approximately 10 milliliters of peripheral blood. This clonotype came up many times. Its specificity is not known. The use of a sample-barcoded 5' primer and a J-beta primer mix characterized a second PCR of roughly 7 to 11 cycles. The template-switch adaptor was a 5' adaptor with 12 random nucleotides. It tagged each cDNA molecule. TCRdb re-called the 5' RACE reads with MiXCR, one entry per CDR3 protein. The sample shows about 670,000 distinct CDR3 sequences, under 65% of them seen only once. This receptor was obtained from a woman of 80 years or more in good health. Sequences were obtained from blood.

Here the CDR3 DNA reads TGTGCCTCAGGGAGCCCGGGAGTCCAAAAAAAACTGTTTTTT. Protein: CASGSPGVQKKLFF. The genes are TRBV10-3 and TRBJ1-4; possibly TRBD1 for D (5 bases). CDR1 is ENHRY and CDR2 is SYGVKD in the germline V gene. Trimming shortened V by 11 bases and J by 9 bases, and 22 bases separated the two germline ends. The CDR3 has 14 amino acids.